Listed here are 9 T cell receptor beta chains from one sample, sequenced in a study of T cells in Graves' hyperthyroidism and ophthalmopathy. Regions amplified from RNA transcripts were the TCR beta CDR3 regions. HTBI primers were the set used in a first-round RT-PCR of the TCR CDR3. TCRdb processed the multiplex PCR reads anew with MiXCR; each CDR3 protein has one entry. The table shows about 500,000 distinct CDR3 sequences, with approximately 16% occurring only once. The sequenced sample was blood. Source of these receptors: a woman between 18 and 29 years old with Graves' hyperthyroidism.

This clonotype was counted ten times or more. The chain couples TRBV11-3 to TRBJ2-7; no reliable D call. CDR3 length: 13 amino acids. Germline CDR1 and CDR2: SGHNT and YENEEA. The ends were cut back, 0 bases at V and 3 bases at J, with 6 bases in the middle. This CDR3 is CASSLEPGYEQYF. In nucleotides, the CDR3 is TGTGCCAGCAGCTTAGAGCCGGGCTACGAGCAGTACTTC.

At least ten counts were recorded for this clonotype. V gene TRBV7-9 combines with J gene TRBJ2-7; possibly TRBD1 or TRBD2 for D (5 bases each). The CDR3 sequence is 14 residues long. In germline, CDR1 is SEHNR, CDR2 FQNEAQ (reference sequence). V lost 5 bases and J lost 4, with 15 bases in between. CDR3 in amino acids: CASSRPGPQYEQYF. The CDR3 region has the DNA TGTGCCAGCAGCAGACCGGGACCCCAATACGAGCAGTACTTC.

This clonotype was counted a few times. The chain joins TRBV15 to TRBJ1-6; a possible D gene is TRBD1 (5 bases). V lost 0 bases, J lost 6 bases, and 24 bases lay in between. The germline gives CDR1 LNHNV, CDR2 YYDKDF (reference sequence). This CDR3 is built from 20 residues. The CDR3 bases are TGTGCCACCAGCAGAGATCTTCTCTCTTCCGGGACGTGGTCTAATTCACCCCTCCACTTT. Translating gives CATSRDLLSSGTWSNSPLHF.

The chain joins TRBV20-1 to TRBJ2-1, with 13 nucleotides matching TRBD2. CDR3 size: 16 residues. V lost 6 bases to trimming and J lost 5 bases; unmatched junction nucleotides: 10. Germline CDR1 is DFQATT and CDR2 is SNEGSKA (reference sequence). CDR3 DNA: TGCAGTGCCACAGGCGGACTAGCGGGGGTCGACAATGAGCAGTTCTTC. Its protein is CSATGGLAGVDNEQFF.

This clonotype was counted between two and nine times. This rearrangement joins TRBV24-1 to TRBJ2-3; possible D gene TRBD2, 6 bases. V was shortened by 3 bases and J by 0 bases, with 9 bases between the two germline ends. This CDR3 spans 15 amino acids. Germline CDR1 KGHDR, CDR2 SFDVKD. In nucleotides, the CDR3 is TGTGCCACCAGTGATCCCCGGGGGAGCACAGATACGCAGTATTTT. Amino acid sequence: CATSDPRGSTDTQYF.

In its sample, this clonotype was seen a few times. CDR3 region: CASTQDRATDTQYF. The CDR3 nucleotides are TGTGCCAGTACCCAAGACAGGGCCACAGATACGCAGTATTTT. J is TRBJ2-3 and V is TRBV19; 7 nucleotides agree with TRBD1. Trimming took 7 bases from V and 2 from J; bases not matched to a gene: 6. CDR1 is LNHDA and CDR2 is SQIVND in the germline V gene (reference sequence). The CDR3 length is 14 residues.

There are many counts of this clonotype. The rearrangement joins TRBV2 to TRBJ2-7; tentatively, D is TRBD2 (6 bases). This CDR3 comprises 13 residues. Trimming stripped 8 bases from V and 0 bases from J, with 11 bases between. Per the germline V gene, CDR1 is SNHLY and CDR2 is FYNNEI. DNA of the CDR3: TGTGCCAGCTCTTCCGGGAGCTCCTACGAGCAGTACTTC. Protein product: CASSSGSSYEQYF.

In its sample, this clonotype was seen many times. The rearrangement links TRBV12-3 or TRBV12-4 to TRBJ2-5; 10 nucleotides align to TRBD2. J gave up 2 bases and V 3 bases, and 3 bases lay outside the gene matches. CDR3 size: 15 residues. This CDR3 is CASSLPAGGQETQYF. CDR3 in DNA: TGTGCCAGCAGTTTGCCAGCGGGAGGGCAAGAGACCCAGTACTTC.

This clonotype has a count of ten or more. The chain links TRBV7-9 to TRBJ2-5, with D possibly matching TRBD2 (7 bases). The CDR3 runs 15 residues. Per germline, CDR1 SEHNR and CDR2 FQNEAQ (reference sequence). V was cut by 3 bases and J by 7 bases, with 18 bases left in between. CDR3 loop: CASSFPGGPYGTQYF. Here the CDR3 DNA reads TGTGCCAGCAGCTTCCCCGGGGGGCCCTACGGGACCCAGTACTTC.